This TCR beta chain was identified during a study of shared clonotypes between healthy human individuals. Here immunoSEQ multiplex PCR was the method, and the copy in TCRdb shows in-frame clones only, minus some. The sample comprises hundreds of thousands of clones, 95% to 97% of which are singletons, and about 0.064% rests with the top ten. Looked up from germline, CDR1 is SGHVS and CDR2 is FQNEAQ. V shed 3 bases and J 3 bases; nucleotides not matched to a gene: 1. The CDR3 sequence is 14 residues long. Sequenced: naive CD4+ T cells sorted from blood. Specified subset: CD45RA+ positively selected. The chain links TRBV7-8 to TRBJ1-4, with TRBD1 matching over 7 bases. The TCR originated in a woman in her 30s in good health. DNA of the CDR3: TGTGCCAGCAGCTTCGACAGGGCTAATGAAAAACTGTTTTTT. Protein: CASSFDRANEKLFF.